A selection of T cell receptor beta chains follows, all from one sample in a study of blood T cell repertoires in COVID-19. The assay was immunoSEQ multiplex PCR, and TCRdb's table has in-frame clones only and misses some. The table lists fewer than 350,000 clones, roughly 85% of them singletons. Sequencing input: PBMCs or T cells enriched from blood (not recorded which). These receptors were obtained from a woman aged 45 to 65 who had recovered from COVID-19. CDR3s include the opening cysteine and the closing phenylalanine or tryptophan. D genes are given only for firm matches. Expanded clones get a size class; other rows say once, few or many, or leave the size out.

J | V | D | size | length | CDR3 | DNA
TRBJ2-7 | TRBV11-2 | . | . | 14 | CASSLAIRGGEQYF | TGTGCCAGCAGCTTAGCAATCCGGGGTGGGGAGCAGTACTTC
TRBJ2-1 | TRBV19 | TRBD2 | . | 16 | CASSRFGTSGRAGQFF | TGTGCCAGTAGCCGCTTTGGGACTAGCGGGAGGGCCGGGCAGTTCTTC
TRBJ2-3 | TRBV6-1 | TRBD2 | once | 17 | CASSDPGRSGRYDTQYF | TGTGCCAGCAGTGATCCGGGCCGCAGCGGGAGATACGATACGCAGTATTTT
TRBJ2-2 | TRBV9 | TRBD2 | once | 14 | CASSVVGGTGELFF | TGTGCCAGCAGCGTAGTCGGGGGGACCGGGGAGCTGTTTTTT
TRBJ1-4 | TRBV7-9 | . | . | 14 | CASSLGASSEKLFF | TGTGCCAGCAGCTTAGGGGCTTCGAGCGAAAAACTGTTTTTT
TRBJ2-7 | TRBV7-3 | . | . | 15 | CASSSSEGAQYEQYF | TGTGCCAGCAGCTCCTCGGAGGGCGCTCAGTACGAGCAGTACTTC
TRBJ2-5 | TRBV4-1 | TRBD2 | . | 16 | CASSQDEGLVLETQYF | TGCGCCAGCAGCCAAGATGAAGGACTAGTGTTGGAGACCCAGTACTTC
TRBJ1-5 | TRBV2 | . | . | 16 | CASSTRSGTANQPQHF | TGTGCCAGCAGTACCCGTTCCGGGACTGCCAATCAGCCCCAGCATTTT
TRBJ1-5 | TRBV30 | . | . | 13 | CAWSRQGNQPQHF | TGTGCCTGGTCCCGTCAGGGAAATCAGCCCCAGCATTTT
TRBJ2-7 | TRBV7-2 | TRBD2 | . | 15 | CASSFDSGGPGEQYF | TGTGCCAGCAGCTTCGATAGCGGGGGGCCAGGGGAGCAGTACTTC
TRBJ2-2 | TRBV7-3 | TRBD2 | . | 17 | CASSRGGAGVNTGELFF | TGTGCCAGCAGCAGGGGCGGAGCGGGGGTGAACACCGGGGAGCTGTTTTTT
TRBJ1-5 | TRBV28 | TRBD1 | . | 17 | CASSLTGVAYSNQPQHF | TGTGCCAGCAGTCTGACAGGGGTCGCGTATAGCAATCAGCCCCAGCATTTT
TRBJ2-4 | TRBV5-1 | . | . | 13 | CATAPGAKNIQYF | TGCGCCACCGCTCCGGGGGCCAAAAACATTCAGTACTTC
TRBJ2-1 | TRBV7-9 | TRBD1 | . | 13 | CASSYTGGDEQFF | TGTGCCAGCAGCTACACAGGGGGCGATGAGCAGTTCTTC
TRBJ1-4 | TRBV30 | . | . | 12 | CAWRLWEEKLFF | TGTGCCTGGAGACTTTGGGAGGAAAAACTGTTTTTT
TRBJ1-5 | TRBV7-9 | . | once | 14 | CASSLTGGNQPQHF | TGTGCCAGCAGCTTAACAGGCGGCAATCAGCCCCAGCATTTT
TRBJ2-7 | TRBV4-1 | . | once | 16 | CASSQGITGRTYEQYF | TGCGCCAGCAGCCAAGGTATCACAGGGCGGACCTACGAGCAGTACTTC
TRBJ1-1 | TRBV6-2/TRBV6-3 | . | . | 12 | CASSPRQTEAFF | TGTGCCAGCAGTCCCCGACAGACTGAAGCTTTCTTT
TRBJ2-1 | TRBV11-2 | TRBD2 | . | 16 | CASSLNGIAGYNEQFF | TGTGCCAGCAGCTTAAACGGTATAGCGGGCTACAATGAGCAGTTCTTC
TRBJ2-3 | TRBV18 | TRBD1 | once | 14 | CASSRDRGADTQYF | TGTGCCAGCTCACGGGACAGGGGAGCAGATACGCAGTATTTT
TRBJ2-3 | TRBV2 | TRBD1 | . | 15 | CASSDGTGAADTQYF | TGTGCCAGCAGTGACGGGACAGGGGCCGCAGATACGCAGTATTTT
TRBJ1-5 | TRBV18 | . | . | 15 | CASSPRAGAGLAQHF | TGTGCCAGCTCACCCAGAGCGGGGGCCGGGTTGGCCCAGCATTTT
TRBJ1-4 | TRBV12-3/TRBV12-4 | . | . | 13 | CASSSTLSEKLFF | TGTGCCAGCAGTTCAACCCTGAGTGAAAAACTGTTTTTT
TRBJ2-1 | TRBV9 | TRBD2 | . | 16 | CASSVGTSGGYNEQFF | TGTGCCAGCAGCGTAGGGACTAGCGGGGGCTACAATGAGCAGTTCTTC
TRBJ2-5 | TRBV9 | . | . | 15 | CASSVRDFVQETQYF | TGTGCCAGCAGCGTTCGGGACTTCGTACAAGAGACCCAGTACTTC
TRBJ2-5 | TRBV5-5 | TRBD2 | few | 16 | CASSLELAGGRETQYF | TGTGCCAGCAGCTTGGAGCTAGCGGGGGGGCGCGAGACCCAGTACTTC
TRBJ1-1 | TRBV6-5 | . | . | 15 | CASRQHVRVNTEAFF | TGTGCCAGCAGGCAACACGTTCGGGTGAACACTGAAGCTTTCTTT
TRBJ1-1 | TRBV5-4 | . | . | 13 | CASSRESGTEAFF | TGTGCCAGCAGCCGGGAGTCGGGAACTGAAGCTTTCTTT
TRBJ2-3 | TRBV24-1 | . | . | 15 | CATSEGGLRTDTQYF | TGTGCCACCAGTGAAGGCGGGCTACGTACAGATACGCAGTATTTT
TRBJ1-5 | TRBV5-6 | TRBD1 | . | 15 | CASRAWDRPNQPQHF | TGTGCCAGCAGGGCGTGGGACAGGCCCAATCAGCCCCAGCATTTT
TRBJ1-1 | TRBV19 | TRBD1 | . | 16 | CASSIRGTGLNTEAFF | TGTGCCAGTAGTATAAGGGGGACAGGGTTGAACACTGAAGCTTTCTTT
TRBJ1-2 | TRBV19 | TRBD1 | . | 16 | CASSALRQGRGDGYTF | TGTGCCAGTAGTGCGCTTAGACAGGGAAGAGGGGATGGCTACACCTTC
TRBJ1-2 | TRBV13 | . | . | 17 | CASSFTEDSQPLTGYTF | TGTGCCAGCAGCTTCACAGAGGACAGTCAACCCCTCACTGGCTACACCTTC
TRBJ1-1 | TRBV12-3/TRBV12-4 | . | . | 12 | CASRGSEIEAFF | TGTGCCAGCAGGGGCAGTGAGATTGAAGCTTTCTTT
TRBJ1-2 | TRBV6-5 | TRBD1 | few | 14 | CASKPGQNNYGYTF | TGTGCCTCCAAACCGGGACAGAATAACTATGGCTACACCTTC
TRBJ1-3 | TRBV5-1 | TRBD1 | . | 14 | CASSYRGSGNTIYF | TGCGCCAGCAGCTACAGGGGCTCTGGAAACACCATATATTTT
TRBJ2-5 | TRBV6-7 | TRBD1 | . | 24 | CASSYSSTAIPGQANKVVQETQYF | TGTGCCAGCAGTTACTCGTCCACCGCTATACCGGGACAGGCTAATAAGGTGGTCCAAGAGACCCAGTACTTC
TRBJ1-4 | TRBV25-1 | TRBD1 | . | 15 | CASSKRQGGNEKLFF | TGTGCCAGCAGTAAACGACAGGGGGGTAATGAAAAACTGTTTTTT
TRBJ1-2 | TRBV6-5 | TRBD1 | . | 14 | CASSYTGGDYGYTF | TGTGCCAGCAGTTACACAGGGGGCGACTATGGCTACACCTTC
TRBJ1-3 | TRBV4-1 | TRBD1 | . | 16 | CASSQGDREAGNTIYF | TGCGCCAGCAGCCAGGGGGACAGGGAAGCGGGAAACACCATATATTTT
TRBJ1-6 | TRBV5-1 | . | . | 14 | CASSLEAGDSPLHF | TGCGCCAGCAGCTTGGAGGCAGGGGACTCACCCCTCCACTTT
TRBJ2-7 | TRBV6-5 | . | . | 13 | CASSYLGGGEQYF | TGTGCCAGCAGTTACTTAGGGGGGGGCGAGCAGTACTTC
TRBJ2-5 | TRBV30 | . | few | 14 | CAWSVSQVERTQYF | TGTGCCTGGAGTGTAAGTCAGGTAGAAAGAACCCAGTACTTC
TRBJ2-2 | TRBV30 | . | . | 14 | CAGSPARNTGELFF | TGTGCCGGTAGTCCAGCGAGGAACACCGGGGAGCTGTTTTTT
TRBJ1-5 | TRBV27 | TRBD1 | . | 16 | CASSRTGVWGDQPQHF | TGTGCCAGCAGTCGGACAGGGGTTTGGGGTGATCAGCCCCAGCATTTT
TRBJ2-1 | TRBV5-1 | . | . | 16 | CASSAQAAGNYNEQFF | TGCGCCAGCAGCGCCCAGGCGGCGGGAAATTACAATGAGCAGTTCTTC
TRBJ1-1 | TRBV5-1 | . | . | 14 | CASSLVDKNTEAFF | TGCGCCAGCAGCTTGGTCGACAAGAACACTGAAGCTTTCTTT
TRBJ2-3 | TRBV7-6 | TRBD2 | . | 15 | CASSPRTRSTDTQYF | TGTGCCAGCAGCCCAAGGACTAGGAGCACAGATACGCAGTATTTT
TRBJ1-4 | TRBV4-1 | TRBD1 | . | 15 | CASSTRQGANEKLFF | TGCGCCAGCAGCACTCGACAGGGAGCTAATGAAAAACTGTTTTTT
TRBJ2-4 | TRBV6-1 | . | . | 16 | CASSEALGQRVRGQYF | TGTGCCAGCAGTGAAGCGCTCGGACAGAGGGTGCGAGGACAGTACTTC
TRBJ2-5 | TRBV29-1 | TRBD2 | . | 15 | CSSRLAGAFLETQYF | TGCAGCTCAAGACTAGCGGGGGCCTTTTTAGAGACCCAGTACTTC
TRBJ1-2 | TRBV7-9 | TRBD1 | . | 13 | CASSPDRVYGYTF | TGTGCCAGCAGCCCCGACAGGGTCTATGGCTACACCTTC
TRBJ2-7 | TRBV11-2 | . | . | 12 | CASSSLSYEQYF | TGTGCCAGCAGCTCCCTTTCCTACGAGCAGTACTTC